The 25 T cell receptor beta chains below come from one sample, sequenced in a study of blood T cell repertoires in COVID-19. Generated by immunoSEQ multiplex PCR, the TCRdb table keeps only in-frame clones and is missing some. The table includes some 150,000 clones, 80% to 85% detected once. The material sequenced was peripheral blood. The receptors here all came from a woman in her sixties with acute or convalescent COVID-19.

The chain couples TRBV5-1 to TRBJ2-7; TRBD2 agrees at 8 bases. CDR3 length: 14 amino acids. The germline V gene has CDR1 SGHRS and CDR2 YFSETQ. J lost 3 bases, V lost 5 bases, and 7 bases had no gene match. CDR3 sequence reads: CASRQGLEYYEQYF. CDR3 bases: TGCGCCAGCAGACAGGGACTAGAATACTACGAGCAGTACTTC.

In its sample, this clone was seen once. The chain carries TRBV5-4 and TRBJ2-3; TRBD2 matches 8 bases. The CDR3 has 15 residues. Germline lookup yields CDR1 SGHNT and CDR2 YYREEE (reference sequence). Germline trimming cut 5 bases from V and 1 base from J; bases unmatched to any gene: 6. CDR3 nucleotide sequence: TGTGCCAGCAGACCCCCGGGACTAGGCACAGATACGCAGTATTTT. Its protein product is CASRPPGLGTDTQYF.

V and J are TRBV18 and TRBJ1-5; D is possibly TRBD1 (5 bases). The V end was cut by 4 bases, the J end by 4 bases, with 14 bases between. The germline V gene encodes CDR1 KGHSH and CDR2 LQKENI. This CDR3 is 15 amino acids long. CDR3 nucleotides: TGTGCCAGCTCACAACAGGTGGATTTTAATCAGCCCCAGCATTTT. Its protein is CASSQQVDFNQPQHF.

This clone was detected once. The DNA for the CDR3 is TGCGCCAGCACTCGGCAGGGTAGAGATACGCAGTATTTT. Protein: CASTRQGRDTQYF. The chain links TRBV5-1 to TRBJ2-3, with D possibly being TRBD1 (5 bases). V was trimmed by 6 bases and J by 5 bases, leaving 13 bases between them. CDR3 size: 13 residues. Germline values: CDR1 SGHRS, CDR2 YFSETQ.

This rearrangement joins TRBV29-1 to TRBJ2-5; perhaps TRBD1 as D (5 bases). Germline V gene lookup returns CDR1 SQVTM and CDR2 ANQGSEA. There are 11 residues in the CDR3. The V gene lost 7 bases and the J gene lost 4 bases, with 10 bases spanning the gap. For the CDR3, the DNA is TGCAGCGGAAGACAGTTAGAGACCCAGTACTTC. Translation gives CSGRQLETQYF.

The rearrangement joins TRBV5-1 to TRBJ2-2, with D uncertain. CDR1 and CDR2 (germline): SGHRS, YFSETQ. The germline V and J ends were trimmed by 1 base and 6 bases, with 4 bases remaining between them. The length of the CDR3 is 12 residues. The CDR3 nucleotides read TGCGCCAGCAGCTTGTCGTCCGGGGAGCTGTTTTTT. Its translation is CASSLSSGELFF.

V usage is TRBV2 and J usage is TRBJ1-5; 9 bases map to TRBD1. Germline loops: CDR1 SNHLY, CDR2 FYNNEI. V lost 6 bases, J lost 0 bases, and 3 bases stayed unmatched. CDR3 length equals 15 residues. The CDR3 nucleotides are TGTGCCAGCAGCGGACAGGGGAATAGCAATCAGCCCCAGCATTTT. This gives the protein CASSGQGNSNQPQHF.

This clone came up a few times. This sequence joins TRBV4-1 and TRBJ2-7, with a weak D call TRBD1 (5 bases). Germline values: CDR1 MGHRA, CDR2 YSYEKL. Trimming took 1 base from V and 6 from J, leaving 10 bases between them. The CDR3 totals 13 residues. In nucleotides, the CDR3 is TGCGCCAGCAGCCAAGTCGTTAGGGGCGAGCAGTACTTC. Its translation is CASSQVVRGEQYF.

This rearrangement joins TRBV4-1 to TRBJ2-7; 8 positions agree with TRBD1. Trimming took 1 base from V and 3 from J; bases not matched to a gene: 2. The CDR3 runs to 14 residues. Germline CDR1 is MGHRA and CDR2 is YSYEKL. CDR3 sequence (DNA): TGCGCCAGCAGCCAAGTCACAGGGGGCTACGAGCAGTACTTC. Its protein is CASSQVTGGYEQYF.

CDR3 nucleotide sequence: TGTGCCACCGCGGGGCTAGCCGTAAAGACCCAGTACTTC. Its translation is CATAGLAVKTQYF. J is TRBJ2-5 and V is TRBV2; tentatively, D is TRBD2 (6 bases). Germline V gene sequence: CDR1 SNHLY, CDR2 FYNNEI. The CDR3 has 13 residues. Trimming removed 10 bases at V and 6 bases at J, with 18 bases between.

CDR3 residues: CASSWGVGNTGELFF. CDR3 DNA: TGTGCCAGCTCCTGGGGAGTTGGGAACACCGGGGAGCTGTTTTTT. The rearrangement links TRBV19 to TRBJ2-2; D possibly corresponds to TRBD2 (5 bases). The CDR3 contains 15 residues. Deletions cut 9 bases from V and 1 base from J, with 15 bases between. CDR1 is LNHDA, CDR2 SQIVND, per germline (reference sequence).

The chain joins TRBV24-1 to TRBJ2-4; tentative D call: TRBD2 (6 bases). The CDR3 has 14 amino acids. Germline V gene data show CDR1 as KGHDR and CDR2 as SFDVKD. V shed 6 bases and J shed 7 bases, with 15 bases lying between them. CDR3 in amino acids: CATSTGGRGNIQYF. In DNA form, the CDR3 reads TGTGCCACCAGTACCGGTGGACGGGGGAACATTCAGTACTTC.

CDR3 loop: CASRETGAYNSPLHF. Written as DNA, the CDR3 is TGTGCCAGCAGAGAGACAGGGGCCTATAATTCACCCCTCCACTTT. This chain joins TRBV28 and TRBJ1-6; 8 bases are shared with TRBD1. The ends lost 6 bases at V and 2 bases at J; junction bases unmatched: 3. The V gene's germline CDR1 is MDHEN and CDR2 SYDVKM. This CDR3 region has 15 residues.

The sample holds one count of this clone. This chain links TRBV11-3 with TRBJ2-1, with 10 bases that match TRBD2. The trim removed 1 base at V and 4 bases at J, leaving 4 bases unmatched. The CDR3 is made up of 16 amino acids. Germline CDR1 and CDR2: SGHNT and YENEEA. The DNA for the CDR3 is TGTGCCAGCAGCTTAGTAAGCGGGAGGGGATACAATGAGCAGTTCTTC. Its protein is CASSLVSGRGYNEQFF.

This clone has just a few counts. The chain employs TRBV28 and TRBJ1-1; TRBD1 might be the D (5 bases). The CDR3 runs 14 residues. Per the germline V gene, CDR1 is MDHEN and CDR2 is SYDVKM. The V end was cut by 5 bases, the J end by 5 bases, with 15 bases between. The CDR3 sequence: CASSRYSRETEAFF. As DNA, the CDR3 is TGTGCCAGCAGTAGATACAGCAGGGAAACTGAAGCTTTCTTT. Combining the CDR3 with reference TRBV28 and TRBJ1-1 gives the whole variable domain DVKVTQSSRYLVKRTGEKVFLECVQDMDHENMFWYRQDPGLGLRLIYFSYDVKMKEKGDIPEGYSVSREKKERFSLILESASTNQTSMYLCASSRYSRETEAFFGQGTRLTVV.

The chain has TRBV13 and TRBJ1-2; D is possibly TRBD1 (6 bases). Germline CDR1 reads PRHDT; CDR2 reads FYEKMQ (reference sequence). This CDR3 has 15 residues. The V end was cut by 5 bases, the J end by 2 bases, with 15 bases between. The CDR3 region is CASSVPGQGNYGYTF. In nucleotides, the CDR3 is TGTGCCAGCAGCGTACCGGGACAAGGGAACTATGGCTACACCTTC.

The chain combines TRBV6-4 with TRBJ2-3, with TRBD2 matching 9 bases. Germline V lookup: CDR1 MRHNA, CDR2 SNTAGT. The CDR3 consists of 14 residues. The ends lost 4 bases at V and 1 base at J; junction bases unmatched: 0. The CDR3 loop is CASSGTSGTDTQYF. Written as DNA, the CDR3 is TGTGCCAGCAGTGGGACTAGCGGCACAGATACGCAGTATTTT.

V and J are TRBV12-5 and TRBJ1-1; D uncertain. CDR3 length: 15 residues. The V gene's germline CDR1 is LGHNT and CDR2 FRNRAP. V lost 6 bases to trimming and J lost 2 bases, with 16 bases between them. The CDR3 nucleotides are TGTGCTAGTGGCCCTCCGACAACGGCTAACACTGAAGCTTTCTTT. Its protein is CASGPPTTANTEAFF.

The chain joins TRBV20-1 to TRBJ2-7; D remains ambiguous. Per the germline V gene, CDR1 is DFQATT and CDR2 is SNEGSKA (reference sequence). The V end was cut by 0 bases, the J end by 6 bases, with 6 bases between. CDR3 size: 11 residues. The DNA for the CDR3 is TGCAGTGCTAGAGATTGGAGCGAGCAGTACTTC. Its protein product is CSARDWSEQYF.

V and J are TRBV30 and TRBJ2-2; D gene uncertain. V was shortened by 5 bases and J by 6 bases, with 10 bases between the two germline ends. The germline gives CDR1 GTSNPN, CDR2 SVGIG (reference sequence). There are 12 residues in the CDR3. CDR3 DNA: TGTGCCTGGCAGTTCCGGGCCGGGGAGCTGTTTTTT. Translating it yields CAWQFRAGELFF.

The chain has TRBV19 and TRBJ1-2, with 10 bases that match TRBD1. The V gene's germline CDR1 is LNHDA and CDR2 SQIVND (reference sequence). Unmatched junction bases numbered 8, after V lost 3 bases and J lost 4 bases. The CDR3 runs 16 residues. CDR3 nucleotide sequence: TGTGCCAGTAGTATCGGCGTGACAGGGGGCACCTATGGCTACACCTTC. It is translated as CASSIGVTGGTYGYTF.

V gene TRBV28 combines with J gene TRBJ2-1; 9 nucleotides agree with TRBD2. This CDR3 comprises 18 residues. Germline-derived CDR1 and CDR2 are MDHEN and SYDVKM. Germline trimming cut 7 bases from V and 7 bases from J; bases unmatched to any gene: 20. In nucleotides, the CDR3 is TGTGCCAGCACCAACCGCGGGGGAGGTAGCGGGAGTGCGAATGAGCAGTTCTTC. This codes for CASTNRGGGSGSANEQFF.

This chain joins TRBV18 and TRBJ2-1; a possible D gene is TRBD2 (5 bases). The CDR3 is 12 amino acids. Looked up from germline, CDR1 is KGHSH and CDR2 is LQKENI. V lost 4 bases to trimming and J lost 6 bases, with 7 bases between them. In DNA form, the CDR3 reads TGTGCCAGCTCACTCACTAGCAATGAGCAGTTCTTC. It encodes CASSLTSNEQFF.

In this sample, this clone turned up a few times. The J gene is TRBJ1-1, the V gene TRBV18; no firm D call. The CDR3 extends over 18 amino acids. Trimming left V 3 bases short and J 0 bases short, with 20 bases between. Per germline, CDR1 KGHSH and CDR2 LQKENI. DNA of the CDR3: TGTGCCAGCTCACCCGTATTGGGAGATCGACTCATGAACACTGAAGCTTTCTTT. Its translation is CASSPVLGDRLMNTEAFF.

The chain carries TRBV28 and TRBJ1-1, with 7 bases fitting TRBD1. Germline loops: CDR1 MDHEN, CDR2 SYDVKM. V was clipped by 6 bases and J by 8 bases; unmatched bases: 18. The CDR3 is made up of 16 amino acids. The chain's CDR3 is CASRDFSGQRGREAFF. CDR3 DNA: TGTGCCAGCAGGGACTTCTCGGGACAGAGGGGGAGGGAAGCTTTCTTT. Looking up the rest from reference TRBV28 and TRBJ1-1 gives the full variable domain: DVKVTQSSRYLVKRTGEKVFLECVQDMDHENMFWYRQDPGLGLRLIYFSYDVKMKEKGDIPEGYSVSREKKERFSLILESASTNQTSMYLCASRDFSGQRGREAFFGQGTRLTVV.